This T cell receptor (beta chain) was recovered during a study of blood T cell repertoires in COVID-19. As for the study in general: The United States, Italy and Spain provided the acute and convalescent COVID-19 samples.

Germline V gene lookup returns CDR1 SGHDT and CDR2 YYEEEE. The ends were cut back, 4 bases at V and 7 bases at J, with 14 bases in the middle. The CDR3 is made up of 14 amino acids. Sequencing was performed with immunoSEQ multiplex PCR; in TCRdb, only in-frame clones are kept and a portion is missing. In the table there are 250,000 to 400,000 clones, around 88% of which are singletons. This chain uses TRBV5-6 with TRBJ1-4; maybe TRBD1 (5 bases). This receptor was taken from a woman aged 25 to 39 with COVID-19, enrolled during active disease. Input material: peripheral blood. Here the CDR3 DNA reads TGTGCCAGCAGCCTTCAGTGGGGGGGTGAAAAACTGTTTTTT. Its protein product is CASSLQWGGEKLFF. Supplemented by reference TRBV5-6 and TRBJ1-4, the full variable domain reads DAGVTQSPTHLIKTRGQQVTLRCSPKSGHDTVSWYQQALGQGPQFIFQYYEEEERQRGNFPDRFSGHQFPNYSSELNVNALLLGDSALYLCASSLQWGGEKLFFGSGTQLSVL.